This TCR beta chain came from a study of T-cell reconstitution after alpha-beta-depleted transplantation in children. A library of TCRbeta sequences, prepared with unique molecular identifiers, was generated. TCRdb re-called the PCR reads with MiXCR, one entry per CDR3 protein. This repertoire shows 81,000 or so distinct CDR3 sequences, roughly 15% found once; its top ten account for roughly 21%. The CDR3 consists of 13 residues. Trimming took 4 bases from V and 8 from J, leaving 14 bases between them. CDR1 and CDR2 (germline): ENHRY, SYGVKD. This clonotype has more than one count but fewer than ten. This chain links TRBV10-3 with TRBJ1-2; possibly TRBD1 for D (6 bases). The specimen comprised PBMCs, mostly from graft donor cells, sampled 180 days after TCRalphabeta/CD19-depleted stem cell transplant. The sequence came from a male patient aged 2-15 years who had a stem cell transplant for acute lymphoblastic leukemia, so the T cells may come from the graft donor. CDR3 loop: CAISVPGAQGYTF. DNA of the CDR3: TGTGCCATCAGTGTTCCAGGGGCGCAGGGCTACACCTTC.